Listed below are T cell receptor beta chains from one sample, sequenced in a study of blood T cell repertoires in COVID-19. Only in-frame clones appear in the TCRdb table, and some are missing; sequencing was by immunoSEQ multiplex PCR. The sample lists 100,000 to 120,000 clones, 70% to 90% occurring once. The specimen was peripheral blood. The source of these receptors is a human donor in a cohort sampled during active COVID-19. Both conserved end residues are part of each CDR3. A D gene is named only where the DNA matches it firmly. Part of the rows lack a size; the others show once, few, many or a class for expanded clones.

D: TRBD1
J: TRBJ2-3
size: -
V: TRBV10-3
DNA: TGTGCCATCAGTCCGGGACAGGGGATCACAGATACGCAGTATTTT
CDR3: CAISPGQGITDTQYF

D: TRBD1
J: TRBJ2-3
size: once
V: TRBV7-9
DNA: TGTGCAACGCCGGTCCGGGACAGTATTACAGATACGCAGTATTTT
CDR3: CATPVRDSITDTQYF

D: -
J: TRBJ2-1
size: -
V: TRBV28
DNA: TGTGCCAGCAGCCGGGGCCGGACAGTTTACAATGAGCAGTTCTTC
CDR3: CASSRGRTVYNEQFF

D: -
J: TRBJ2-1
size: -
V: TRBV2
DNA: TGTGCCAGCAGTCAGGGGTCCGCTTATTCCTACAATGAGCAGTTCTTC
CDR3: CASSQGSAYSYNEQFF

D: -
J: TRBJ1-4
size: -
V: TRBV5-4
DNA: TGTGCCAGCAGCCCCACTGGAGACAGGCGGGCTAATGAAAAACTGTTTTTT
CDR3: CASSPTGDRRANEKLFF

D: -
J: TRBJ2-1
size: -
V: TRBV19
DNA: TGTGCCAGTACTAGCAGGCCCTACAATGAGCAGTTCTTC
CDR3: CASTSRPYNEQFF

D: -
J: TRBJ1-2
size: once
V: TRBV30
DNA: TGTGCCTGGAGGCTAACAGGGTACTATGGCTACACCTTC
CDR3: CAWRLTGYYGYTF

D: TRBD2
J: TRBJ2-1
size: -
V: TRBV27
DNA: TGTGCCAGCAGTCCTCAGCGGGGAACATACAATGAGCAGTTCTTC
CDR3: CASSPQRGTYNEQFF

D: TRBD1
J: TRBJ2-3
size: -
V: TRBV6-5
DNA: TGTGCCAGCAGGACGGACAGGGGGGCGGCAGATACGCAGTATTTT
CDR3: CASRTDRGAADTQYF

D: -
J: TRBJ2-3
size: -
V: TRBV21-1
DNA: TGTGCCAGCAGCCCCCAGACAGGGACCACAGATACGCAGTATTTT
CDR3: CASSPQTGTTDTQYF